A single sample is the source of the 13 T cell receptor beta chains below, sequenced in a study of T cell repertoires in cytomegalovirus infection. TCRdb redid the calling of the reads with MiXCR, one entry per CDR3 protein. The sample carries around 740,000 distinct CDR3 sequences, 35% recorded once. Sequencing was performed on PBMCs. Receptor source: a human donor in good health (CMV status not recorded). Some clones in this sample may be carry-over from other donors' samples.

This clonotype has just a few counts. The chain joins TRBV27 to TRBJ1-1, with TRBD1 matching 8 bases. In germline, CDR1 is MNHEY, CDR2 SMNVEV (reference sequence). V lost 6 bases to trimming and J lost 1 base; unmatched junction nucleotides: 4. CDR3 length equals 14 residues. The CDR3 loop reads CASRKTGGNTEAFF. The CDR3 nucleotides are TGTGCCAGCAGAAAAACAGGGGGGAACACTGAAGCTTTCTTT.

The chain recombines TRBV29-1 with TRBJ1-3, with D unclear. Trimming removed 4 bases at V and 0 bases at J, with 16 bases between. Looked up from germline, CDR1 is SQVTM and CDR2 is ANQGSEA. The CDR3 has 16 residues. Here the CDR3 reads CSVVWLGVTSGNTIYF. CDR3 DNA sequence: TGCAGCGTTGTTTGGCTTGGAGTGACCTCTGGAAACACCATATATTTT.

The CDR3: CASSRGTTGTLFSGNTIYF. CDR3 DNA sequence: TGTGCCAGCAGCCGAGGAACGACAGGGACCCTTTTCTCTGGAAACACCATATATTTT. The V gene is TRBV14, the J gene TRBJ1-3, with 7 bases matching TRBD1. Germline loops: CDR1 SGHDN, CDR2 FVKESK. The CDR3 length is 19 residues. With V trimmed by 4 bases and J by 0 bases, 15 bases remained unmatched. The whole variable domain, remainder taken from reference TRBV14 and TRBJ1-3, is EAGVTQFPSHSVIEKGQTVTLRCDPISGHDNLYWYRRVMGKEIKFLLHFVKESKQDESGMPNNRFLAERTGGTYSTLKVQPAELEDSGVYFCASSRGTTGTLFSGNTIYFGEGSWLTVV.

The J gene is TRBJ2-7, the V gene TRBV9; D is undetermined. There are 13 residues in the CDR3. Deletions cut 0 bases from V and 3 bases from J, with 7 bases between. Germline V lookup: CDR1 SGDLS, CDR2 YYNGEE. CDR3: CASSVAPSYEQYF. DNA of the CDR3: TGTGCCAGCAGCGTAGCTCCTAGCTACGAGCAGTACTTC.

This clonotype was seen only a few times. The rearrangement links TRBV5-1 to TRBJ2-3, with D perhaps matching TRBD2 (5 bases). V was clipped by 3 bases and J by 1 base, with 18 bases between them. The germline V gene encodes CDR1 SGHRS and CDR2 YFSETQ. The CDR3 is 17 residues long. The CDR3 nucleotides read TGCGCCAGCAGCTCTTCCTGGACTGGTCGGGGCACAGATACGCAGTATTTT. Protein product: CASSSSWTGRGTDTQYF.

This clonotype was seen repeatedly, ten times or more. The chain has TRBV7-6 and TRBJ2-1; tentatively, D is TRBD1 (6 bases). Germline V gives CDR1 SGHVS, CDR2 FNYEAQ. The CDR3 loop spans 14 amino acids. Deletions cut 0 bases from V and 7 bases from J, with 10 bases between. The CDR3 DNA sequence: TGTGCCAGCAGCTTAGCGTGGCAGGGGAATGAGCAGTTCTTC. This codes for CASSLAWQGNEQFF.

This sequence joins TRBV7-9 and TRBJ2-1, with D perhaps TRBD1 (6 bases). CDR3 length equals 14 residues. Per the germline V gene, CDR1 is SEHNR and CDR2 is FQNEAQ (reference sequence). The ends were cut back, 5 bases at V and 3 bases at J, with 11 bases in the middle. CDR3 sequence: CASSPGQYYNEQFF. The CDR3 coding sequence is TGTGCCAGCAGCCCGGGACAATACTACAATGAGCAGTTCTTC.

CDR3 in DNA: TGTGCCAACCTTTTTTCTTGGGACAGGGGGCACCAAGAGACCCAGTACTTC. Translated: CANLFSWDRGHQETQYF. The chain couples TRBV6-4 to TRBJ2-5, with 12 bases that match TRBD1. The CDR3 length is 17 residues. The V and J ends lost 10 bases and 0 bases, in that order; junction bases with no gene match: 12. Germline V gene lookup returns CDR1 MRHNA and CDR2 SNTAGT.

This chain joins TRBV19 and TRBJ1-5; D is unclear. V lost 0 bases and J 9 bases, leaving 15 bases between the germline ends. The CDR3 runs to 15 residues. The germline CDR1 and CDR2 sequences are LNHDA and SQIVND (reference sequence). For the CDR3, the DNA is TGTGCCAGTAGTATAGATATGGCAGAAATGCGGCCCCAGCATTTT. Translated, it gives CASSIDMAEMRPQHF.

The chain combines TRBV19 with TRBJ1-5; perhaps TRBD1 as D (6 bases). Trimming removed 3 bases at V and 2 bases at J, with 14 bases between. Looked up from germline, CDR1 is LNHDA and CDR2 is SQIVND (reference sequence). The length of the CDR3 is 16 residues. The CDR3 coding sequence is TGTGCCAGTAGTATTAACAGGGAAGTGGGCAATCAGCCCCAGCATTTT. Its protein product is CASSINREVGNQPQHF.

This clonotype has at least ten counts. The V call is TRBV12-3 or TRBV12-4, the J call TRBJ2-1, with 13 bases identical to TRBD2. CDR3 length: 17 residues. V lost 0 bases and J lost 7; bases outside the gene matches: 6. The CDR3 reads CASSLAQGLAGSNEQFF. The CDR3 bases are TGTGCCAGCAGTTTAGCTCAGGGACTAGCGGGATCTAATGAGCAGTTCTTC.

This clonotype came up a few times. This sequence joins TRBV12-3 or TRBV12-4 and TRBJ1-1; D possibly corresponds to TRBD1 (5 bases). The V end was cut by 5 bases, the J end by 2 bases, with 15 bases between. CDR3 length: 15 residues. CDR3 region: CASSPWGSANTEAFF. The DNA of the CDR3 is TGTGCCAGCAGTCCCTGGGGCAGTGCTAACACTGAAGCTTTCTTT.

In DNA form, the CDR3 reads TGTGCCAGCAGTTTGCAGGTTGGCAGGGGGTCGACAGATACGCAGTATTTT. It codes for CASSLQVGRGSTDTQYF. V is TRBV12-3 or TRBV12-4 and J is TRBJ2-3, with 7 positions matching TRBD1. The CDR3 loop spans 17 amino acids. The V and J ends lost 3 bases and 3 bases, in that order; junction bases with no gene match: 12.